The following is a TCR beta chain sequence with its context. This clonotype was recorded many times. The clone's antigen remains unknown. Base qualities are not recorded, but no much larger clone differs from it by a single base. This record comes from a study of blood T cells in healthy people across ages (dated by TCRdb to the mid-2010s). With regard to the full study: In model experiments, template switching captured about one uniquely barcoded TCR beta cDNA molecule for every two T cells. Using the same blood draw, the study looked at two additional independent replicas of 1 million unique cDNA reads for two donors, one aged 18 to 30 and the other aged 80 or older. To avoid experimental bias, donors of different ages were randomly spread across the sequencing lanes. The donors were split into four age groups: young (average approximately 16 years), middle-aged (around 37), aged (about 56) and long-lived (82). Age-related changes in TCR beta repertoire diversity were measured in the study by deep sequencing normalized with unique cDNA molecular identifiers.

The library was generated by 5' RACE. The sequencer listed for this sample is Illumina HiSeq 2500. A second PCR of roughly 7 to 12 cycles was performed with a sample-barcoded 5' primer and a J-beta primer mix. A unique molecular identifier was introduced onto each TCR beta cDNA molecule by a template-switch 5' adaptor carrying 12 random nucleotides. Each sample yielded at least 3 million CDR3-containing paired-end reads. The Mint cDNA synthesis kit, primed by a TRBC-specific oligonucleotide, was used to synthesize first-strand cDNA from all RNA. Following uracil-DNA glycosylase treatment, all cDNA underwent a first 18-cycle PCR with the universal primers M1SS and BC2_uni_R. Processing in the source paper ran as follows. For normalization, 1 million high-quality reads were randomly selected from each sample, with every read carrying a distinct molecular identifier. Instead of being binned into consensus sequences, reads that shared molecular identifiers were thrown out. MiTCR, with a Q25 quality threshold and the strictest error-elimination algorithm, was used for CDR3 identification, clonotype clustering and error correction. A nonparametric unseen species model with Euler transformation was used to estimate a lower bound on total TCR beta diversity. In-frame beta chains were kept once TCRdb had trimmed the public reads at Q25 with fastp and called clones with MiXCR. A single entry per CDR3 protein holds the most common genes and DNA from its merged rows. For this entry, the V and J calls and clone size follow TCRdb and not the study's own pipeline. A total of roughly 800,000 distinct CDR3 sequences appear in this sample, around half of them only once. Of the sample, roughly 40% is held by the ten largest clones.

The study at large found these results: Estimates of total diversity from one million sequenced T cells were regarded as lower bounds and underestimates. As age increased, observed TCR beta diversity per million T cells dropped in a roughly linear way, and a significant reduction was already evident by age 40. Bulk unsorted PBMC profiling prevented conclusive comparison of naive and antigen-experienced compartments. The percentage of naive T cells measured by flow cytometry correlated strongly with observed TCR beta diversity. The CMV infection status of donors was not known, potentially confounding age-related changes in expanded clonotypes. Compared with the aged group, the long-lived group had more naive CD4+ T cells, fewer expanded clones and increased TCR diversity, suggesting age selection.

Systemically healthy Caucasian individuals from Russia, around 38 in total and aged about 6 to 100 years, were included as donors. Each donor gave ten milliliters of peripheral blood, drawn into EDTA-treated Vacutainer tubes. Ficoll-Paque density-gradient centrifugation was used to isolate PBMCs, with at least 6 million per sample. Total RNA was extracted from PBMCs with Trizol reagent, with at least 5.5 micrograms obtained per sample. For every donor, flow cytometry on a PBMC aliquot measured the percentage of naive CD45RAhigh/CD27high T cells. The CDR3 has 15 amino acids, counting the end cysteine and phenylalanine. CDR3 DNA is the only sequence kept; it has 45 bases, read in frame from the first base. V loses 1 base, J loses 9 bases, and the germline ends lie 13 bases apart.

This clonotype was sampled from a man at least 80 years old in good health. The material sequenced was blood. This chain joins TRBV12-3 or TRBV12-4 to TRBJ1-6, with a tentative D gene TRBD1 over 6 matching bases. The DNA is as follows: TGTGCCAGCAGTTTAGAGGCGCAGGGGATTTCACCCCTCCACTTT. Translation gives CASSLEAQGISPLHF.